The T cell receptor (beta chain) under discussion was sequenced for a study of CD8 T cells in Susac syndrome. After extraction with the RNeasy kit, roughly 0.5 to 1 ug of the RNA was reverse transcribed using random hexamers. MiXCR was run by TCRdb on the immunoSEQ multiplex PCR reads, yielding one entry per CDR3 protein. This sample has 150,000 to 250,000 distinct CDR3 sequences, with 90% to 95% found just once. The CDR3 covers 13 residues. Germline values: CDR1 SGHDN, CDR2 FVKESK. V was pared by 7 bases and J by 6 bases, with 12 bases between. This TCR came from a human donor with multiple sclerosis. The chain joins TRBV14 to TRBJ2-2; the D is unclear. Source material: CD4+ T cells from PBMCs. The CDR3 bases are TGTGCCAGCACCATAGCTGGGGCCGGGGAGCTGTTTTTT. Amino acid sequence: CASTIAGAGELFF.